This is a list of T cell receptor beta chains from one sample in a study of CD8 T cells in Susac syndrome. MiXCR was run by TCRdb on the immunoSEQ multiplex PCR reads, yielding one entry per CDR3 protein. The sample records about 150,000 distinct CDR3 sequences, 85% to 95% being singletons. The specimen sequenced was CD4+ T cells from PBMCs. These receptor sequences come from a human donor with Susac syndrome. CDR3s include the opening cysteine and the closing phenylalanine or tryptophan. The D gene is left open where the match is weak. Only part of the rows carry a size: once, few, many, or a class if the clone is expanded.

v_call	j_call	d_call	clone_size	cdr3_nt	cdr3_aa
TRBV7-8	TRBJ2-7	NA	NA	TGTGCCAGCAGCTTAGCTCCGCGGGGGCACACCTACGAGCAGTACTTC	CASSLAPRGHTYEQYF
TRBV6-1	TRBJ2-5	TRBD1	NA	TGTGCCAGCAGTGCTTCAGGGGGTAGAGAGACCCAGTACTTC	CASSASGGRETQYF
TRBV29-1	TRBJ2-1	NA	NA	TGCAGCGTTTGGGCGAATGAGCAGTTCTTC	CSVWANEQFF
TRBV2	TRBJ1-2	NA	NA	TGTGCCAGCAGTGATCCGGGCCCCGCTTCTGGCTACACCTTC	CASSDPGPASGYTF
TRBV20-1	TRBJ1-5	TRBD1	NA	TGCAGTGCAAGACGACAGGGGGCGGGCTATAGCAATCAGCCCCAGCATTTT	CSARRQGAGYSNQPQHF
TRBV29-1	TRBJ2-3	NA	NA	TGCAGCGTTGATAGAGGAACCGCAGATACGCAGTATTTT	CSVDRGTADTQYF
TRBV19	TRBJ1-5	TRBD1	once	TGTGCCAGTAGTGAGACAGGGCTCGGCAATCAGCCCCAGCATTTT	CASSETGLGNQPQHF
TRBV3-1	TRBJ2-5	TRBD2	NA	TGTGCCAGCAGCCCCGCTAGCGGGGGGCGCGGAGAGACCCAGTACTTC	CASSPASGGRGETQYF
TRBV21-1	TRBJ1-2	NA	NA	TGTGCCAGCACCCGACAGCTGAACTATGGCTACACCTTC	CASTRQLNYGYTF
TRBV6-6	TRBJ1-1	NA	NA	TGTGCCAGCATCCGCAGGGGCACTGAAGCTTTCTTT	CASIRRGTEAFF
TRBV5-1	TRBJ1-2	NA	once	TGCGCCAGCAGCTCCCGGGGCTCCTATGGCTACACCTTC	CASSSRGSYGYTF
TRBV12-3/TRBV12-4	TRBJ2-1	TRBD1	NA	TGTGCCAGCAGGCAAGGGGGCCAAACACCGTTCTTC	CASRQGGQTPFF
TRBV9	TRBJ2-3	TRBD2	NA	TGTGCCAGCAGCCCGCGACTAGCGGGGAGCACAGATACGCAGTATTTT	CASSPRLAGSTDTQYF
TRBV29-1	TRBJ1-4	NA	NA	TGCAGCGTTGAAGATCGGGGTGAAAAACTGTTTTTT	CSVEDRGEKLFF
TRBV15	TRBJ2-5	NA	NA	TGTGCCACCAGCAGGGGACCCAAAGAGACCCAGTACTTC	CATSRGPKETQYF
TRBV12-3/TRBV12-4	TRBJ2-7	NA	NA	TGTGCCAGCAGCATTCCGGGACGGGCGGACGAGCAGTACTTC	CASSIPGRADEQYF
TRBV7-9	TRBJ2-5	NA	NA	TGTGCCGGGCAAGACGGTAGTCAACAAGAGACCCAGTACTTC	CAGQDGSQQETQYF
TRBV5-4	TRBJ2-1	NA	NA	TGTGCCAGCTCCTGGGACCGGAGGAATGAGCAGTTCTTC	CASSWDRRNEQFF
TRBV20-1	TRBJ2-5	NA	NA	TGCAGTGCTAGAGAACCGATCTTGAAGACCCAGTACTTC	CSAREPILKTQYF
TRBV20-1	TRBJ2-2	NA	NA	TGCAGTGCTAGGTCGGACACCGGGGAGCTGTTTTTT	CSARSDTGELFF
TRBV4-3	TRBJ2-7	TRBD1	NA	TGCGCCAGCAGCCATACCAGGGGGCTTGTCGAGCAGTACTTC	CASSHTRGLVEQYF
TRBV20-1	TRBJ2-3	NA	NA	TGCAGTGCTGTGCCTAGCACAGATACGCAGTATTTT	CSAVPSTDTQYF
TRBV29-1	TRBJ2-7	NA	once	TGCAGCGCCACCCTCGGGTGGGGGTCCTACGAGCAGTACTTC	CSATLGWGSYEQYF
TRBV29-1	TRBJ2-2	TRBD1	NA	TGCAGCGTTTTGACAGGGGGAGAGGAGCTGTTTTTT	CSVLTGGEELFF
TRBV6-6	TRBJ1-6	NA	NA	TGTGCCAGCGGATTAAATTCACCCCTCCACTTT	CASGLNSPLHF
TRBV24-1	TRBJ2-1	NA	NA	TGTGCCACCAGTGATTCCAATGAGCAGTTCTTC	CATSDSNEQFF
TRBV4-3	TRBJ1-6	NA	NA	TGCGCCAGCAGCCAAGATGCGGGGATCTCACCCCTCCACTTT	CASSQDAGISPLHF
TRBV18	TRBJ1-2	TRBD1	NA	TGTGCCAGCTCGCCCGACAGGGAGTATGGCTACACCTTC	CASSPDREYGYTF